This TCR beta chain was recovered during a study of blood T cell repertoires in COVID-19. About the research overall: Samples taken during acute and convalescent COVID-19 were collected in the United States, Italy and Spain. PBMCs, B-cell-depleted T cells, or T cells provided the cDNA or gDNA that made up the material.

Per the original methods: Reference gene primer amplification gave estimated nucleated cell counts. Produced via immunoSEQ multiplex PCR; TCRdb's table is partial and in-frame only. The V and J calls and the clone size are those of that table, but D and trimming were determined from the DNA. The profile shows approximately 97,000 clones, 81% of them singletons. Trimming cost V 3 bases and J 7 bases; bases outside gene matches: 11. CDR1 MNHEY and CDR2 SVGEGT come from the germline V gene. The CDR3 is made up of 16 amino acids. J is TRBJ2-5 and V is TRBV6-2 or TRBV6-3, with TRBD2 matching 10 bases. What was sequenced was peripheral blood. This receptor was taken from a man in his sixties with acute or convalescent COVID-19. In DNA, the CDR3 is TGTGCCAGCAGTTATCGACTAGCGGGTGAGCCGGGGACCCAGTACTTC. It specifies CASSYRLAGEPGTQYF.